These T cell receptor beta chains were read from a single sample in a study of blood T cells in healthy people across ages. Using its own MiXCR run on the 5' RACE reads, TCRdb lists one record per CDR3 protein. Of over 700,000 distinct CDR3 sequences listed, 20% to 30% were seen once; the top ten hold 9.4%. The sample also formed part of further work on T cells of mothers and their children.

Sequencing was done on a sample of blood. The receptor source for this set is a boy aged 5 to 17 in good health. Both conserved end residues are part of each CDR3. Each record gives: V gene, D gene, clone size, J gene, CDR3 protein, CDR3 DNA. The D gene is left open where the match is weak. Where a row states a size, it is once, few, many or the class of an expanded clone; other rows omit it.

TRBV10-3	NA	few	TRBJ2-3	CAISEGGTHPAPDTQYF	TGTGCCATCAGTGAGGGTGGGACCCACCCTGCACCAGATACGCAGTATTTT
TRBV29-1	TRBD1	few	TRBJ2-7	CSVPGQGSEQYF	TGCAGCGTCCCGGGACAGGGATCCGAGCAGTACTTC
TRBV2	TRBD2	NA	TRBJ2-1	CARSSGSYNEQFF	TGCGCCAGATCTAGCGGGAGCTACAATGAGCAGTTCTTC
TRBV11-2	NA	few	TRBJ2-3	CASSLRINTDTQYF	TGTGCCAGCAGCTTGCGAATCAACACAGATACGCAGTATTTT
TRBV4-1	NA	NA	TRBJ2-1	CASSQDLDDRNTYNEQFF	TGCGCCAGCAGCCAAGATCTGGACGACAGGAATACCTACAATGAGCAGTTCTTC
TRBV7-2	NA	NA	TRBJ2-5	CASSILPRGETQYF	TGTGCCAGCAGCATACTCCCGCGGGGAGAGACCCAGTACTTC
TRBV7-8	NA	few	TRBJ1-2	CASSKGGEGYTF	TGTGCCAGCAGCAAAGGGGGTGAAGGCTACACCTTC
TRBV28	NA	NA	TRBJ2-1	CASSLPGPVYNEQFF	TGTGCCAGCAGTTTACCGGGGCCCGTCTACAATGAGCAGTTCTTC
TRBV7-3	NA	NA	TRBJ2-2	CASSSTGGAGELFF	TGTGCCAGCAGCTCTACAGGGGGGGCCGGGGAGCTGTTTTTT
TRBV27	NA	NA	TRBJ2-7	CASSPNRVVSYEQYF	TGTGCCAGCAGTCCGAACAGGGTAGTGAGCTACGAGCAGTACTTC
TRBV6-6	NA	NA	TRBJ2-1	CASRRQASGYNEQFF	TGTGCCAGCAGAAGACAGGCATCGGGATACAATGAGCAGTTCTTC
TRBV7-9	TRBD2	few	TRBJ2-1	CASSLAKRTSNEQFF	TGTGCCAGCAGCTTAGCCAAACGGACTAGTAATGAGCAGTTCTTC
TRBV28	NA	NA	TRBJ1-5	CASSLGWGSNQPQHF	TGTGCCAGCAGTTTGGGCTGGGGTAGCAATCAGCCCCAGCATTTT
TRBV4-3	TRBD2	NA	TRBJ2-5	CASSQDTSGGETQYF	TGCGCCAGCAGCCAAGATACTAGCGGGGGTGAGACCCAGTACTTC
TRBV6-6	NA	NA	TRBJ1-1	CASSYAEGNTEAFF	TGTGCCAGCAGTTACGCGGAGGGGAACACTGAAGCTTTCTTT
TRBV10-2	NA	few	TRBJ2-6	CASSGRRSSGANVLTF	TGCGCCAGCAGTGGGCGCCGGTCTTCAGGGGCCAACGTCCTGACTTTC
TRBV3-1	NA	few	TRBJ2-2	CASSQDWAEAGELFF	TGTGCCAGCAGCCAAGACTGGGCGGAAGCCGGGGAGCTGTTTTTT
TRBV12-3/TRBV12-4	NA	NA	TRBJ1-4	CASRSVAGSGELFF	TGTGCCAGCAGGTCTGTGGCAGGTTCGGGTGAACTGTTTTTT
TRBV15	NA	few	TRBJ2-1	CATSRDSAGLNNEQFF	TGTGCCACCAGCAGAGATTCGGCGGGGCTAAACAATGAGCAGTTCTTC
TRBV3-1	NA	NA	TRBJ2-6	CASSLPDSGANVLTF	TGTGCCAGCAGCCTGCCGGACTCTGGGGCCAACGTCCTGACTTTC
TRBV29-1	NA	NA	TRBJ2-5	CSVPLPKGEQYF	TGCAGCGTTCCACTGCCGAAGGGGGAGCAGTACTTC
TRBV29-1	NA	few	TRBJ2-7	CSVWGMGEASEQYF	TGCAGCGTTTGGGGGATGGGTGAGGCTAGCGAGCAGTACTTC
TRBV3-1	NA	NA	TRBJ2-7	CASSQGMTGEQYF	TGTGCCAGCAGCCAAGGGATGACCGGCGAGCAGTACTTC
TRBV7-9	NA	NA	TRBJ1-6	CASSLQSAGDSPLHF	TGTGCCAGCAGCTTACAATCAGCAGGGGACTCACCCCTCCACTTT
TRBV20-1	NA	few	TRBJ2-1	CSAPGDGGEQFF	TGCAGTGCCCCCGGAGATGGGGGGGAGCAGTTCTTC
TRBV24-1	NA	NA	TRBJ2-3	CATSEDTGGGTDTQYF	TGTGCCACCAGTGAGGACACCGGAGGAGGCACAGATACGCAGTATTTT
TRBV20-1	NA	few	TRBJ1-1	CSAAPPQNTEAFF	TGCAGTGCCGCCCCACCCCAGAACACTGAAGCTTTCTTT
TRBV29-1	NA	few	TRBJ2-7	CSVEDVLAGEQYF	TGCAGCGTTGAAGACGTTCTCGCTGGCGAGCAGTACTTC
TRBV12-3/TRBV12-4	NA	few	TRBJ1-1	CASTSGREAFF	TGTGCCAGCACCTCCGGACGCGAAGCTTTCTTT
TRBV4-1	TRBD1	NA	TRBJ1-1	CASSQRRQGEGAEAFF	TGCGCCAGCAGCCAACGAAGACAGGGCGAAGGGGCTGAAGCTTTCTTT
TRBV24-1	NA	NA	TRBJ2-5	CATSDPTGSETQYF	TGTGCCACCAGTGATCCTACAGGGTCGGAGACCCAGTACTTC
TRBV28	TRBD2	few	TRBJ2-1	CASSPWASGRGGTDNEQFF	TGTGCCAGCAGCCCCTGGGCTAGCGGGAGAGGTGGAACGGACAATGAGCAGTTCTTC
TRBV9	NA	few	TRBJ2-1	CASSVTGVTYNEQFF	TGTGCCAGCAGCGTAACGGGAGTGACCTACAATGAGCAGTTCTTC
TRBV20-1	NA	NA	TRBJ2-1	CSVRPPGPELGEQFF	TGCAGTGTTAGACCCCCAGGTCCTGAACTTGGTGAGCAGTTCTTC
TRBV28	TRBD1	few	TRBJ1-2	CALKGQGGGYTF	TGTGCCTTAAAGGGACAGGGTGGGGGCTACACCTTC
TRBV29-1	NA	NA	TRBJ2-1	CSVLYNEQFF	TGCAGCGTTCTATATAATGAGCAGTTCTTC
TRBV29-1	NA	few	TRBJ1-2	CSVEEQTGYTF	TGCAGCGTTGAAGAGCAAACCGGCTACACCTTC
TRBV9	TRBD2	NA	TRBJ2-5	CASSGLAGQETQYF	TGTGCCAGCAGCGGACTAGCGGGACAAGAGACCCAGTACTTC
TRBV24-1	TRBD1	few	TRBJ2-1	CATSVLDREYNEQFF	TGTGCCACCAGTGTTTTGGACAGGGAGTACAATGAGCAGTTCTTC
TRBV7-2	TRBD1	NA	TRBJ1-1	CASSWTGGRAFF	TGTGCCAGCAGCTGGACAGGGGGGCGAGCTTTCTTT
TRBV27	NA	once	TRBJ2-4	CASCDSIQNIQYF	TGTGCCAGCTGTGACAGTATCCAAAACATTCAGTACTTC
TRBV20-1	NA	NA	TRBJ2-5	CSASRMYQETQYF	TGCAGTGCTAGCCGGATGTACCAAGAGACCCAGTACTTC
TRBV29-1	NA	few	TRBJ2-2	CSVGITGELFF	TGCAGCGTGGGGATCACCGGGGAGCTGTTTTTT
TRBV3-1	NA	NA	TRBJ2-7	CATATMGGEQSF	TGTGCCACCGCGACTATGGGGGGCGAGCAGTCCTTC
TRBV27	NA	few	TRBJ2-5	CASSSGTTFETQYF	TGTGCCAGCAGTTCCGGGACCACATTCGAGACCCAGTACTTC